This T cell receptor (beta chain) was sequenced during a study of CD8 T cells in ankylosing spondylitis (TCRdb year 2017). Study-level background: T cell receptor beta repertoires were profiled in healthy donors and ankylosing spondylitis patients so that disease-linked TCR variants could be found. The whole study cohort included 95 to 130 healthy donors and 25 or so ankylosing spondylitis patients. Samples of peripheral blood were taken, and for ankylosing spondylitis patients, synovial fluid was collected as well.

Findings and caveats that apply to the study as a whole: Some of the motif variants had been reported before in the synovial fluid and blood of reactive arthritis patients, a finding that suggests common disease-initiation mechanisms. Blood from ankylosing spondylitis patients appeared to be characterized by a TCR beta motif made up of several highly homologous amino acid variants. According to the report, matched synovial fluid samples from ankylosing spondylitis patients were significantly enriched for the disease-linked clones. The disease-linked clones had a CD8+ phenotype and were found at relatively low frequencies in peripheral blood.

Sequenced on an Illumina HiSeq 2500. Quantitative 5'-RACE with molecular barcodes was used to prepare TCR beta libraries. The authors' pipeline ran thus. To identify disease-linked TCR variants, a new computational method was used, one built on a probabilistic model of VDJ rearrangement. TCRdb handled the public reads itself, with Q25 trimming in fastp and clone calling in MiXCR, and kept productive beta chains. Rows with one shared CDR3 protein collapse into an entry with the most common genes and DNA. These V and J calls are TCRdb output, not the study's own analysis. In all, the sample holds some 200,000 distinct CDR3 sequences, and around 13% of those were seen once. The ten largest clones take up about 17% of the sample. Points on this clonotype: Its specific antigen is unknown. The record has no base qualities; no much larger clone is one base away.

A distance of 17 bases separates the germline ends of V and J, which lose 5 bases and 9 bases respectively. The cysteine opens and the phenylalanine closes a CDR3 of 14 amino acids. Of the read, only the CDR3 DNA is kept; its 42 bases are in frame from base 1. From the germline V gene (reference sequence), CDR1 is SEHNR and CDR2 is FQNEAQ. The chain uses TRBV7-9 and TRBJ2-4; the D region possibly corresponds to TRBD2 (5 bases align). This TCR derives from a male donor with ankylosing spondylitis or in good health (not recorded which). Input material: blood, either unsorted or a sorted T cell fraction (not recorded which). The CDR3 has the sequence CASSPSGRGGIQYF. The DNA is as follows: TGTGCCAGCAGCCCAAGCGGAAGAGGCGGCATTCAGTACTTC.